What follows are 12 T cell receptor beta chains derived from one specimen sequenced in a study of cytomegalovirus exposure and HLA in healthy donors. Primers for the PCR totalled 60 Vbeta and 13 Jbeta. Data came from immunoSEQ multiplex PCR; TCRdb stores just in-frame clones and leaves some out. This sample has about 130,000 clones, with roughly a tenth found just once. Material: PBMCs. The receptors were gathered from a woman aged 18-35 years in good health and CMV-seropositive.

This clone was counted between two and nine times. The chain uses TRBV5-1 and TRBJ2-7, with D possibly matching TRBD2 (6 bases). This CDR3 contains 13 residues. Trimming left V 0 bases short and J 3 bases short, with 7 bases between. CDR1 and CDR2 from the germline V gene are SGHRS and YFSETQ. The CDR3 DNA reads as TGCGCCAGCAGCTTGGGGGGGGACTACGAGCAGTACTTC. Protein: CASSLGGDYEQYF. The full variable domain, its missing parts supplied by reference TRBV5-1 and TRBJ2-7, is KAGVTQTPRYLIKTRGQQVTLSCSPISGHRSVSWYQQTPGQGLQFLFEYFSETQRNKGNFPGRFSGRQFSNSRSEMNVSTLELGDSALYLCASSLGGDYEQYFGPGTRLTVT.

This clone was found a few times. The CDR3 loop reads CASSKTSGDTDTQYF. CDR3 DNA sequence: TGTGCCAGCAGCAAGACTAGCGGGGACACAGATACGCAGTATTTT. The J gene is TRBJ2-3, the V gene TRBV7-3; 11 bases line up with TRBD2. Germline V gene data show CDR1 as SGHTA and CDR2 as FQGTGA. With V trimmed by 5 bases and J by 2 bases, 3 bases remained unmatched. This CDR3 comprises 15 residues.

V gene TRBV6-6 combines with J gene TRBJ1-1; D remains ambiguous. Trimming took 0 bases from V and 6 from J, leaving 14 bases between them. The CDR3 length is 15 residues. Per the germline V gene, CDR1 is MNHNY and CDR2 is SVGAGI (reference sequence). The CDR3: CASSYSLGAASEAFF. In DNA, the CDR3 is TGTGCCAGCAGTTACTCGCTGGGAGCGGCCTCTGAAGCTTTCTTT.

There are a few counts of this clone. This chain links TRBV10-3 with TRBJ1-5, with D perhaps TRBD1 (6 bases). The V gene lost 5 bases and the J gene lost 7 bases, with 12 bases spanning the gap. CDR3 size: 13 residues. Germline V gene sequence: CDR1 ENHRY, CDR2 SYGVKD. CDR3 loop: CAISQGLGQPQHF. DNA of the CDR3: TGTGCCATCAGTCAGGGGCTGGGCCAGCCCCAGCATTTT.

The chain carries TRBV6-1 and TRBJ2-3, with 10 bases aligning to TRBD1. The junction had 18 bases not matched to a gene; V was cut back by 4 bases and J by 2 bases. Germline assignment: CDR1 MNHNS and CDR2 SASEGT. The CDR3 totals 20 residues. The CDR3 nucleotides read TGTGCCAGCAGTGCAGCGAAATTTCCGGGACAGGGGTTTTTCACAGATACGCAGTATTTT. The encoded protein is CASSAAKFPGQGFFTDTQYF.

This clone was detected a few times. V is TRBV28 and J is TRBJ1-1, with a weak D call TRBD1 (5 bases). V was trimmed by 2 bases and J by 1 base, leaving 17 bases between them. The CDR3 totals 17 residues. Per the germline V gene, CDR1 is MDHEN and CDR2 is SYDVKM. CDR3 sequence reads: CASSLGSIGRGNTEAFF. CDR3 nucleotide sequence: TGTGCCAGCAGTTTAGGAAGTATTGGAAGGGGGAACACTGAAGCTTTCTTT.

The chain carries TRBV19 and TRBJ2-1; D is possibly TRBD2 (5 bases). Germline CDR1 and CDR2: LNHDA and SQIVND (reference sequence). CDR3 length: 14 residues. The ends were cut back, 3 bases at V and 10 bases at J, with 16 bases in the middle. The CDR3 DNA follows: TGTGCCAGTAGTATCGGCACTAGGGCGTCGGAGCAGTTCTTC. Its protein is CASSIGTRASEQFF.

This clone was counted only a few times. This rearrangement joins TRBV5-4 to TRBJ1-1; a weak D match, TRBD1 (6 bases). This CDR3 spans 15 amino acids. V was pared by 0 bases and J by 2 bases, with 11 bases between. Germline V gene lookup returns CDR1 SGHNT and CDR2 YYREEE (reference sequence). The CDR3 DNA sequence: TGTGCCAGCAGCTTGGTGGCGACAGGTAACACTGAAGCTTTCTTT. Translated, it gives CASSLVATGNTEAFF.

This clone was counted between two and nine times. The chain employs TRBV7-9 and TRBJ2-1; D gene unclear. The CDR3 extends over 11 amino acids. Germline V gene data show CDR1 as SEHNR and CDR2 as FQNEAQ (reference sequence). Deletions cut 8 bases from V and 9 bases from J, with 11 bases between. The DNA of the CDR3 is TGTGCCAGCTCGGCGAGGAGTGAGCAGTTCTTC. Its protein is CASSARSEQFF.

This clone was counted between two and nine times. The chain uses TRBV7-2 and TRBJ2-5, with a possible D match to TRBD2 (5 bases). Trimming left V 0 bases short and J 5 bases short, with 7 bases between. The length of the CDR3 is 13 residues. Germline loops: CDR1 SGHTA, CDR2 FQGNSA. CDR3: CASSLAWEETQYF. The CDR3 DNA follows: TGTGCCAGCAGCTTAGCGTGGGAGGAGACCCAGTACTTC.

This chain joins TRBV7-2 and TRBJ2-5; TRBD1 matches at 7 bases. Germline CDR1 is SGHTA and CDR2 is FQGNSA. The CDR3 spans 17 residues. V lost 1 base, J lost 4 bases, and 12 bases stayed unmatched. As DNA, the CDR3 is TGTGCCAGCAGCTTAGGTCGGTTTTCAGGGGGTCGAGAGACCCAGTACTTC. This encodes CASSLGRFSGGRETQYF.

This clone was found a few times. J is TRBJ1-1 and V is TRBV28; D call uncertain. The V end lost 7 bases, the J end lost 1 base, and 13 bases lay between the germline ends. Germline CDR1 is MDHEN and CDR2 is SYDVKM. There are 14 residues in the CDR3. The CDR3 sequence is CASIRCCGNTEAFF. The CDR3 DNA is TGTGCCAGCATTCGGTGTTGCGGGAACACTGAAGCTTTCTTT. The variable domain in full, completed from reference TRBV28 and TRBJ1-1, reads DVKVTQSSRYLVKRTGEKVFLECVQDMDHENMFWYRQDPGLGLRLIYFSYDVKMKEKGDIPEGYSVSREKKERFSLILESASTNQTSMYLCASIRCCGNTEAFFGQGTRLTVV.